This passage covers 27 T cell receptor beta chains from one sample sequenced in a study of T cell responses to AZD1222 COVID-19 vaccine. Data came from immunoSEQ multiplex PCR; TCRdb stores just in-frame clones and leaves some out. The sample lists some 120,000 clones, around 92% seen once, with under 5% in the top ten. The source was peripheral blood, collected on day 0 of AZD1222 vaccination. These TCRs come from an adult in good health.

This clone occurred once. The J gene is TRBJ2-1, the V gene TRBV21-1; TRBD2 is the table's D call, not checked against the DNA. TRBV21-1 is a pseudogene. This CDR3 region has 16 residues. This CDR3 is CASSKATSGRADEQFF. Written as DNA, the CDR3 is TGTGCCAGCAGCAAAGCCACTAGCGGGAGGGCGGATGAGCAGTTCTTC.

This chain links TRBV24-1 with TRBJ2-3, with D perhaps matching TRBD2 (6 bases). V was pared by 6 bases and J by 1 base, with 7 bases between. Germline CDR1 KGHDR, CDR2 SFDVKD. The CDR3 contains 13 residues. CDR3 sequence reads: CATSWGGTDTQYF. Here the CDR3 DNA reads TGTGCCACCAGTTGGGGGGGCACAGATACGCAGTATTTT.

V is TRBV5-1 and J is TRBJ2-1; D not certain. Germline V CDR1 and CDR2: SGHRS, YFSETQ. This CDR3 has 13 residues. V was pared by 0 bases and J by 7 bases, with 8 bases between. Here the CDR3 reads CASSLAGVNEQFF. The CDR3 region has the DNA TGCGCCAGCAGCTTGGCCGGAGTTAATGAGCAGTTCTTC.

The chain combines TRBV12-3 or TRBV12-4 with TRBJ2-2; the D is unclear. The CDR3 loop spans 13 amino acids. Trimming took 3 bases from V and 4 from J, leaving 6 bases between them. The CDR3 is CASSFRVTGELFF. DNA of the CDR3: TGTGCCAGCAGTTTTAGGGTCACCGGGGAGCTGTTTTTT.

The chain carries TRBV7-6 and TRBJ2-3, with 7 bases aligning to TRBD1. Trimming cost V 4 bases and J 4 bases; bases outside gene matches: 14. The CDR3 runs 17 residues. Germline assignment: CDR1 SGHVS and CDR2 FNYEAQ. The CDR3 spells CASSSRPRQGSSDTQYF. The CDR3 bases are TGTGCCAGCAGCTCCAGACCTCGACAGGGTTCATCAGATACGCAGTATTTT.

V is TRBV29-1 and J is TRBJ1-2; D is perhaps TRBD1 (5 bases). Germline assignment: CDR1 SQVTM and CDR2 ANQGSEA. The CDR3 is 14 residues long. V was clipped by 4 bases and J by 3 bases, with 15 bases between them. The CDR3 nucleotides are TGCAGCGTTGGAAATTTTCAGGGAGACTATGGCTACACCTTC. As protein: CSVGNFQGDYGYTF. The full variable domain, its missing parts supplied by reference TRBV29-1 and TRBJ1-2, is SAVISQKPSRDICQRGTSLTIQCQVDSQVTMMFWYRQQPGQSLTLIATANQGSEATYESGFVIDKFPISRPNLTFSTLTVSNMSPEDSSIYLCSVGNFQGDYGYTFGSGTRLTVV.

This clone was seen a single time. The CDR3 sequence: CASSLYWSSADEQFF. The CDR3 DNA reads as TGTGCCAGCAGCTTATATTGGAGTAGCGCTGATGAGCAGTTCTTC. The chain employs TRBV7-3 and TRBJ2-1; a weak D match, TRBD2 (5 bases). This CDR3 has 15 residues. With 2 bases removed from V and 8 bases from J, the gap between germline ends came to 16 bases. Germline V gene data show CDR1 as SGHTA and CDR2 as FQGTGA.

This clone was found once. This chain uses TRBV3-1 (or the pseudogene TRBV3-2) with TRBJ2-1; D possibly uses TRBD1 or TRBD2 (5 bases each). Trimming cost V 1 base and J 10 bases, with 11 bases left between them. The CDR3 sequence is 13 residues long. Germline V lookup: CDR1 LGHDT, CDR2 YNNKEL (reference sequence). The CDR3 sequence is CASSQVLGGEQFF. CDR3 bases: TGTGCCAGCAGCCAAGTACTTGGGGGAGAGCAGTTCTTC.

The J gene is TRBJ2-3, the V gene TRBV11-2; the D gene is possibly TRBD2 (7 bases). Germline V gene sequence: CDR1 SGHAT, CDR2 FQNNGV. This CDR3 is 16 amino acids long. The germline V and J ends were trimmed by 5 bases and 1 base, with 16 bases remaining between them. This CDR3 reads CASSGGGGDGTDTQYF. In DNA, the CDR3 is TGTGCCAGCAGCGGAGGGGGAGGGGATGGCACAGATACGCAGTATTTT.

CDR3 region: CASSVDGGDEDSPLHF. The CDR3 coding sequence is TGTGCCAGCAGCGTAGACGGAGGGGATGAGGATTCACCCCTCCACTTT. The chain joins TRBV9 to TRBJ1-6; D perhaps matches TRBD1 (5 bases). Germline V gene data show CDR1 as SGDLS and CDR2 as YYNGEE. The length of the CDR3 is 16 residues. Trimming pared 0 bases from V and 8 bases from J, leaving 15 bases between.

This sequence joins TRBV21-1 and TRBJ2-4. TRBV21-1 corresponds to a pseudogene. This CDR3 is 19 amino acids long. CDR3 sequence reads: CASERFGDLAVLAKNIQYF. In nucleotides, the CDR3 is TGTGCCAGCGAAAGATTTGGGGACCTGGCTGTATTAGCCAAAAACATTCAGTACTTC.

The chain has TRBV9 and TRBJ2-2; possibly TRBD1 for D (6 bases). V dropped 0 bases and J dropped 9 bases, with 12 bases sitting between them. Germline V gene sequence: CDR1 SGDLS, CDR2 YYNGEE. The CDR3 has 14 residues. The CDR3 bases are TGTGCCAGCAGCGTAGGGGGACAACTCAGGGAGCTGTTTTTT. It specifies CASSVGGQLRELFF.

The CDR3 DNA follows: TGTGCCAGCAAGGGGGTCCCTAATGAAAAACTGTTTTTT. Its protein product is CASKGVPNEKLFF. The chain uses TRBV2 and TRBJ1-4, with a weak D call TRBD1 (6 bases). The CDR3 length is 13 residues. The germline V and J ends were trimmed by 7 bases and 3 bases, with 9 bases remaining between them. From germline, CDR1 is SNHLY and CDR2 FYNNEI.

V gene TRBV5-8 combines with J gene TRBJ2-3, with D tentatively TRBD1 (7 bases). Germline V lookup: CDR1 SGHTS, CDR2 YDEGEE. This CDR3 comprises 14 residues. The V and J ends lost 6 bases and 6 bases respectively, with 17 bases between them. The CDR3 DNA reads TGTGCCAGCACCCTCGGCAGGGGGGAGGATACGCAGTATTTT. This codes for CASTLGRGEDTQYF.

The table lists this clone with a count of one. The chain employs TRBV18 and TRBJ2-1; D uncertain. Germline V gene sequence: CDR1 KGHSH, CDR2 LQKENI. V shed 1 base and J shed 4 bases, with 5 bases lying between them. The CDR3 covers 13 residues. CDR3 in amino acids: CASSPLGYNEQFF. DNA of the CDR3: TGTGCCAGCTCACCACTGGGGTACAATGAGCAGTTCTTC.

The gene calls are TRBV9 and TRBJ2-7; D might be TRBD1 (5 bases). Germline CDR1 SGDLS, CDR2 YYNGEE. V dropped 0 bases and J dropped 3 bases, with 13 bases sitting between them. The CDR3 is made up of 15 amino acids. The chain's CDR3 is CASSVAGEQVYEQYF. CDR3 DNA sequence: TGTGCCAGCAGCGTAGCTGGGGAACAGGTCTACGAGCAGTACTTC.

CDR3 amino acids: CAWRPTSGGSYNEQFF. As DNA, the CDR3 is TGTGCCTGGAGACCAACTAGCGGAGGGTCCTACAATGAGCAGTTCTTC. The chain couples TRBV30 to TRBJ2-1; 8 bases map to TRBD2. CDR3 length equals 16 residues. Per germline, CDR1 GTSNPN and CDR2 SVGIG (reference sequence). Unmatched junction bases numbered 8, after V lost 3 bases and J lost 1 base.

This rearrangement joins TRBV3-1 (or the pseudogene TRBV3-2) to TRBJ2-1; TRBD2 matches at 8 bases. The germline V gene has CDR1 LGHDT and CDR2 YNNKEL (reference sequence). CDR3 length equals 15 residues. J gave up 2 bases and V 5 bases, and 5 bases lay outside the gene matches. The CDR3 spells CASSSDSGTYNEQFF. The CDR3 bases are TGTGCCAGCAGCTCTGATAGCGGGACCTACAATGAGCAGTTCTTC.

The chain recombines TRBV7-2 with TRBJ2-2, with D possibly TRBD1 on 5 matching bases. Trimming removed 5 bases at V and 2 bases at J, with 9 bases between. There are 14 residues in the CDR3. The germline gives CDR1 SGHTA, CDR2 FQGNSA. CDR3 loop: CASSPQGNTGELFF. Here the CDR3 DNA reads TGTGCCAGCAGCCCCCAGGGTAACACCGGGGAGCTGTTTTTT.

The chain carries TRBV11-2 and TRBJ2-1; perhaps TRBD2 as D (5 bases). The CDR3 runs to 13 residues. Trimming took off 4 bases at V and 13 bases at J, with 17 bases between the two ends. CDR1 and CDR2 (germline): SGHAT, FQNNGV. As DNA, the CDR3 is TGTGCCAGCAGCTACCCGGGGAACGCCCGCCAGTTCTTC. Translated: CASSYPGNARQFF.

This clone was seen once. This chain links TRBV10-3 with TRBJ2-3; TRBD2 matches at 8 bases. The V segment lost 11 bases and the J segment 1 base; nucleotides outside the gene matches: 5. This CDR3 is built from 13 residues. CDR1 is ENHRY, CDR2 SYGVKD, per germline. The CDR3 loop reads CAAVAGRTDTQYF. The CDR3 DNA reads as TGTGCCGCTGTAGCGGGGCGCACAGATACGCAGTATTTT.

CDR3 region: CASSLAADGHQPQHF. The DNA of the CDR3 is TGTGCCAGCAGCTTAGCAGCTGACGGTCATCAGCCCCAGCATTTT. The rearrangement uses TRBV7-2 and TRBJ1-5; no clear D gene. The germline gives CDR1 SGHTA, CDR2 FQGNSA. With 0 bases removed from V and 5 bases from J, the gap between germline ends came to 11 bases. The CDR3 is 15 residues long.

The V call is TRBV5-1, the J call TRBJ2-3, with D uncertain. This CDR3 is 14 amino acids long. Germline V gives CDR1 SGHRS, CDR2 YFSETQ. V lost 3 bases and J lost 2, with 10 bases in between. CDR3 coding DNA: TGCGCCAGCAGCTCTCAAATGCCCACAGATACGCAGTATTTT. Amino acid sequence: CASSSQMPTDTQYF.

This chain joins TRBV9 and TRBJ2-5; TRBD1 is a possible D gene (6 bases). The germline V gene encodes CDR1 SGDLS and CDR2 YYNGEE. V lost 0 bases, J lost 5 bases, and 17 bases lay in between. This CDR3 spans 16 amino acids. CDR3 sequence (DNA): TGTGCCAGCAGCGTAGTCCCAGGGGAGCGGATGGAGACCCAGTACTTC. Residues: CASSVVPGERMETQYF.

This chain connects TRBV28 to TRBJ1-2, with D hard to call. This CDR3 is built from 14 residues. Per germline, CDR1 MDHEN and CDR2 SYDVKM. With 11 bases removed from V and 2 bases from J, the gap between germline ends came to 18 bases. CDR3 nucleotides: TGTGCCGCCAGCTGGGGAAGCCAGAACTATGGCTACACCTTC. It yields the protein CAASWGSQNYGYTF.

CDR3 in amino acids: CASSPMVAGETGELFF. In nucleotides, the CDR3 is TGCGCCAGCAGCCCGATGGTAGCGGGGGAAACCGGGGAGCTGTTTTTT. The rearrangement joins TRBV5-1 to TRBJ2-2; 9 bases agree with TRBD2. Germline values: CDR1 SGHRS, CDR2 YFSETQ. The CDR3 runs 16 residues. The V and J ends lost 4 bases and 5 bases, in that order; junction bases with no gene match: 9.

As regards this clone: At one end, the junction sequence differs from germline, possibly due to a read error. This chain links TRBV7-7 with TRBJ2-3; 8 bases fit TRBD1. The germline gives CDR1 SSHAT, CDR2 FNYEAQ (reference sequence). The CDR3 has 15 residues. CDR3 DNA: TGTGCTAGCAGCTTAGCCCGGACAGGGTCAGATACGCAGTATTTT. It codes for CASSLARTGSDTQYF.